One sample yielded the 32 T cell receptor beta chains listed below, sequenced in a study of shared clonotypes between healthy human individuals. CD45RO-negative CD8 cells positively selected for CCR7 made up the naive population, which excluded terminally differentiated effector memory CD45RA+ cells. Here immunoSEQ multiplex PCR was the method, and the copy in TCRdb shows in-frame clones only, minus some. The top ten clones hold about 0.12% of a sample with 550,000 to 650,000 clones, around 96% of them seen once. Sequencing was done on a sample of naive CD8+ T cells sorted from blood. The origin of the receptors is a woman aged 25 to 39 in good health.

V is TRBV27 and J is TRBJ1-5; the D is unclear. Per germline, CDR1 MNHEY and CDR2 SMNVEV (reference sequence). The CDR3 runs 15 residues. The CDR3 here is CAISESARPNQPQHF. In nucleotides, the CDR3 is TGTGCTATAAGCGAATCGGCTAGACCTAATCAGCCCCAGCATTTT.

This chain links TRBV28 with TRBJ1-4, with 7 bases lining up with TRBD1. The CDR3 spans 14 residues. From germline, CDR1 is MDHEN and CDR2 SYDVKM. Trimming at V came to 6 bases and at J to 4 bases, leaving 5 bases not matched to a gene. This CDR3 reads CASRLGQLNEKLFF. The CDR3 bases are TGTGCCAGCAGGCTGGGACAGCTTAATGAAAAACTGTTTTTT.

This chain joins TRBV7-6 and TRBJ2-1; 7 bases align to TRBD1. CDR1 SGHVS and CDR2 FNYEAQ come from the germline V gene. This CDR3 is 17 amino acids long. V lost 5 bases and J lost 8; bases outside the gene matches: 18. CDR3 region: CASSPQIGQAVIDEQFF. The CDR3 DNA reads as TGTGCCAGCAGCCCGCAAATCGGACAGGCTGTAATTGATGAGCAGTTCTTC.

In the case of this clone: In the same sample, other DNA sequences code for this CDR3. This chain joins TRBV5-1 and TRBJ2-7; TRBD2 matches at 7 bases. The V segment lost 1 base and the J segment 4 bases; nucleotides outside the gene matches: 2. Germline CDR1 is SGHRS and CDR2 is YFSETQ. The CDR3 length is 13 residues. CDR3 bases: TGCGCCAGCAGCTTGACGGGAGGATACGAGCAGTACTTC. Protein sequence: CASSLTGGYEQYF.

The J gene is TRBJ2-7, the V gene TRBV5-6, with TRBD2 matching over 10 bases. Germline values: CDR1 SGHDT, CDR2 YYEEEE. With V trimmed by 4 bases and J by 3 bases, 13 bases remained unmatched. The CDR3 consists of 17 residues. CDR3 loop: CASSLRGLAGAFYEQYF. CDR3 nucleotide sequence: TGTGCCAGCAGCCTCCGGGGGCTAGCGGGAGCTTTCTACGAGCAGTACTTC.

The chain is built from TRBV7-2 and TRBJ2-7, with a weak D call TRBD1 (6 bases). The germline CDR1 and CDR2 sequences are SGHTA and FQGNSA. The V end lost 1 base, the J end lost 0 bases, and 13 bases lay between the germline ends. The CDR3 spans 16 residues. The CDR3 nucleotides are TGTGCCAGCAGCTTAGACCGGGACAAGCGCTCCTACGAGCAGTACTTC. Its translation is CASSLDRDKRSYEQYF.

The V call is TRBV28, the J call TRBJ1-2, with D unresolved. Between the trimmed V and J ends, which lost 9 bases and 7 bases, there was a span of 24 bases. This CDR3 has 15 residues. Germline values: CDR1 MDHEN, CDR2 SYDVKM. The CDR3 DNA is TGTGCCAGTTTTAGGACCGCCCTAACTATGGCTGGCTACACCTTC. Amino acid sequence: CASFRTALTMAGYTF.

This clone was seen a single time. The gene calls are TRBV5-1 and TRBJ2-1; D is unclear. This CDR3 is built from 13 residues. The germline gives CDR1 SGHRS, CDR2 YFSETQ. Trimming removed 0 bases at V and 6 bases at J, with 7 bases between. The CDR3 nucleotides are TGCGCCAGCAGCTTGGTCGAGATCAATGAGCAGTTCTTC. Translated: CASSLVEINEQFF.

The chain couples TRBV29-1 to TRBJ2-7; perhaps TRBD1 as D (5 bases). The length of the CDR3 is 13 residues. CDR1 is SQVTM and CDR2 is ANQGSEA in the germline V gene. Trimming took 4 bases from V and 4 from J, leaving 14 bases between them. The DNA of the CDR3 is TGCAGCGTTGTATGGGGCGAGTTATACGAGCAGTACTTC. Its translation: CSVVWGELYEQYF.

The chain is built from TRBV7-9 and TRBJ1-2, with 7 bases fitting TRBD1. CDR3 length equals 15 residues. In germline, CDR1 is SEHNR, CDR2 FQNEAQ (reference sequence). The trim removed 1 base at V and 4 bases at J, leaving 6 bases unmatched. The CDR3, as DNA: TGTGCCAGCAGCTTAGGAGGACAGGTGATCTATGGCTACACCTTC. Protein sequence: CASSLGGQVIYGYTF. Looking up the rest from reference TRBV7-9 and TRBJ1-2 gives the full variable domain: DTGVSQNPRHKITKRGQNVTFRCDPISEHNRLYWYRQTLGQGPEFLTYFQNEAQLEKSRLLSDRFSAERPKGSFSTLEIQRTEQGDSAMYLCASSLGGQVIYGYTFGSGTRLTVV.

This chain links TRBV6-1 with TRBJ2-1; the D is unclear. This CDR3 has 15 residues. Germline V gene data show CDR1 as MNHNS and CDR2 as SASEGT. V lost 6 bases and J lost 3, with 15 bases in between. The CDR3 here is CASRDSATHYNEQFF. The CDR3 nucleotides read TGTGCCAGCAGGGATTCGGCGACACACTACAATGAGCAGTTCTTC.

The V gene is TRBV6-1, the J gene TRBJ1-1; D not certain. This CDR3 is built from 16 residues. CDR1 is MNHNS and CDR2 is SASEGT in the germline V gene. The V and J ends lost 0 bases and 5 bases respectively, with 16 bases between them. The CDR3 region has the DNA TGTGCCAGCAGTGAAGCGCTGGGAGGGCATAGGACTGAAGCTTTCTTT. This codes for CASSEALGGHRTEAFF.

The genes are TRBV2 and TRBJ2-1; 10 bases fit TRBD2. Trimming removed 2 bases from V and 1 base from J; junction bases left unmatched: 5. Germline CDR1 SNHLY, CDR2 FYNNEI. CDR3 length: 17 amino acids. Here the CDR3 DNA reads TGTGCCAGCAGTGAACTAGCGGGAGTACTATCCTACAATGAGCAGTTCTTC. Translated: CASSELAGVLSYNEQFF.

The CDR3 DNA is TGTGCCAGCAGCGTAGTTACAGTCGCTGAAGCTTTCTTT. The encoded protein is CASSVVTVAEAFF. The V call is TRBV9, the J call TRBJ1-1; the D is unclear. Trimming pared 0 bases from V and 6 bases from J, leaving 9 bases between. CDR3 length equals 13 residues. The V gene's germline CDR1 is SGDLS and CDR2 YYNGEE.

The chain recombines TRBV14 with TRBJ1-5; D is uncertain. The CDR3 consists of 13 residues. The V end lost 5 bases, the J end lost 3 bases, and 8 bases lay between the germline ends. Germline CDR1 SGHDN, CDR2 FVKESK. In DNA, the CDR3 is TGTGCCAGCAGCGCCCACTTCAATCAGCCCCAGCATTTT. Encoded protein: CASSAHFNQPQHF.

V and J are TRBV6-9 and TRBJ1-2, with D unresolved. V lost 9 bases to trimming and J lost 3 bases, with 8 bases between them. The germline V gene encodes CDR1 MNHGY and CDR2 SVAAGI. There are 11 residues in the CDR3. Here the CDR3 DNA reads TGTGCCAGGGTGACGGACTATGGCTACACCTTC. Amino acids: CARVTDYGYTF.

V usage is TRBV27 and J usage is TRBJ1-3; D is unresolved. Trimming removed 0 bases from V and 0 bases from J, with 6 bases in between. The germline gives CDR1 MNHEY, CDR2 SMNVEV (reference sequence). This CDR3 has 15 residues. This chain's CDR3 is CASSLSPYSGNTIYF. In nucleotides, the CDR3 is TGTGCCAGCAGTTTATCCCCCTACTCTGGAAACACCATATATTTT.

Turning to this clone: Other DNA sequences of this sample code for an identical CDR3. V usage is TRBV6-1 and J usage is TRBJ2-7, with 9 bases aligning to TRBD1. V was clipped by 1 base and J by 3 bases; unmatched bases: 1. This CDR3 contains 14 residues. From germline, CDR1 is MNHNS and CDR2 SASEGT. CDR3 residues: CASSEVGQGYEQYF. The CDR3 region has the DNA TGTGCCAGCAGTGAAGTGGGACAGGGCTACGAGCAGTACTTC.

The chain recombines TRBV10-1 with TRBJ1-5; possibly TRBD1 for D (6 bases). The germline V gene has CDR1 WNHNN and CDR2 SYGVQD (reference sequence). The V and J ends lost 2 bases and 4 bases respectively, with 6 bases between them. The CDR3 is 13 amino acids. CDR3 coding DNA: TGCGCCAGCAGTGAGGACAGGAATCAGCCCCAGCATTTT. It encodes CASSEDRNQPQHF.

To note about this clone: Different DNA sequences within this sample yield the same CDR3. V gene TRBV27 combines with J gene TRBJ2-1, with 8 bases matching TRBD2. After removal of 8 bases from V and 6 bases from J, the junction contained 3 bases not matched to a gene. Germline values: CDR1 MNHEY, CDR2 SMNVEV (reference sequence). The CDR3 has 12 residues. CDR3 loop: CASGLAGNEQFF. Written as DNA, the CDR3 is TGTGCCAGCGGACTAGCCGGCAATGAGCAGTTCTTC.

The J gene is TRBJ2-7, the V gene TRBV19; TRBD2 agrees at 11 bases. Germline values: CDR1 LNHDA, CDR2 SQIVND (reference sequence). V shed 2 bases and J 5 bases; nucleotides not matched to a gene: 2. CDR3 length: 14 amino acids. The CDR3 sequence: CASSITSGSHEQYF. As DNA, the CDR3 is TGTGCCAGTAGTATAACTAGCGGGAGCCACGAGCAGTACTTC.

This chain links TRBV28 with TRBJ1-5; D might be TRBD1 (5 bases). Trimming shortened V by 4 bases and J by 1 base, and 17 bases separated the two germline ends. Germline V gives CDR1 MDHEN, CDR2 SYDVKM. CDR3 length: 17 residues. Here the CDR3 reads CASSSLSEGMSNQPQHF. The CDR3 DNA is TGTGCCAGCAGTTCTCTTTCGGAGGGGATGAGCAATCAGCCCCAGCATTTT.

The V and J genes are TRBV28 and TRBJ1-2; tentatively, D is TRBD1 (6 bases). V was shortened by 6 bases and J by 6 bases, with 17 bases between the two germline ends. The CDR3 sequence is 14 residues long. Germline CDR1 reads MDHEN; CDR2 reads SYDVKM. In DNA, the CDR3 is TGTGCCAGCAGCCCCACCTTGGACAGCCATGGCTACACCTTC. Encoded protein: CASSPTLDSHGYTF.

This chain links TRBV27 with TRBJ2-7; 8 bases map to TRBD1. V trimming: 3 bases; J trimming: 2 bases; junction bases outside the gene matches: 6. The CDR3 extends over 15 amino acids. The germline V gene encodes CDR1 MNHEY and CDR2 SMNVEV (reference sequence). CDR3 amino acids: CASSFGQGGTYEQYF. The CDR3 DNA is TGTGCCAGCAGTTTCGGACAGGGCGGGACCTACGAGCAGTACTTC.

CDR3 in DNA: TGTGCCAGTAAGTTATTCTTGGGAGGGAACACTGAAGCTTTCTTT. Translating gives CASKLFLGGNTEAFF. This sequence joins TRBV19 and TRBJ1-1, with no clear D. The CDR3 is 15 residues long. V was shortened by 7 bases and J by 1 base, with 16 bases between the two germline ends. Germline CDR1 is LNHDA and CDR2 is SQIVND (reference sequence).

This chain uses TRBV11-2 with TRBJ2-5, with D tentatively TRBD2 (5 bases). Germline V gives CDR1 SGHAT, CDR2 FQNNGV. The CDR3 extends over 15 amino acids. V lost 5 bases and J lost 4, with 17 bases in between. CDR3 nucleotide sequence: TGTGCCAGCAGCGACCCCCCAGGCGCGGGAGAGACCCAGTACTTC. Its protein product is CASSDPPGAGETQYF.

This chain joins TRBV7-9 and TRBJ2-1, with D hard to call. Germline V gene lookup returns CDR1 SEHNR and CDR2 FQNEAQ (reference sequence). Trimming took 0 bases from V and 5 from J, leaving 8 bases between them. The CDR3 consists of 14 residues. The CDR3 loop is CASSLAGSDNEQFF. CDR3 coding DNA: TGTGCCAGCAGCTTAGCGGGTTCAGACAATGAGCAGTTCTTC. Looking up the rest from reference TRBV7-9 and TRBJ2-1 gives the full variable domain: DTGVSQNPRHKITKRGQNVTFRCDPISEHNRLYWYRQTLGQGPEFLTYFQNEAQLEKSRLLSDRFSAERPKGSFSTLEIQRTEQGDSAMYLCASSLAGSDNEQFFGPGTRLTVL.

The rearrangement links TRBV14 to TRBJ2-1; 7 bases are a match to TRBD2. There are 20 residues in the CDR3. Germline CDR1 and CDR2: SGHDN and FVKESK. V shed 2 bases and J 4 bases; nucleotides not matched to a gene: 20. As DNA, the CDR3 is TGTGCCAGCAGCCAAAACAGCGTTGTAGTGGGAGGGACTAAGTACAATGAGCAGTTCTTC. Its translation is CASSQNSVVVGGTKYNEQFF.

The chain is built from TRBV10-1 and TRBJ2-7, with no clear D. This CDR3 is 14 amino acids long. From germline, CDR1 is WNHNN and CDR2 SYGVQD (reference sequence). V lost 0 bases and J lost 0, with 6 bases in between. The CDR3 spells CASSESPGSYEQYF. Written as DNA, the CDR3 is TGCGCCAGCAGTGAGTCGCCAGGCTCCTACGAGCAGTACTTC.

This clone has just one count. The chain combines TRBV14 with TRBJ2-7; TRBD2 might be the D (6 bases). CDR1 is SGHDN and CDR2 is FVKESK in the germline V gene. With 1 base removed from V and 4 bases from J, the gap between germline ends came to 17 bases. This CDR3 has 16 amino acids. The chain's CDR3 is CASSQVGSPGGYEQYF. CDR3 nucleotide sequence: TGTGCCAGCAGCCAAGTCGGCAGCCCTGGGGGGTACGAGCAGTACTTC.

This clone occurred once. The chain couples TRBV19 to TRBJ2-1; 11 positions agree with TRBD2. The J segment lost 9 bases and the V segment lost 7 bases, leaving 11 bases of the junction unmatched. CDR3 length: 15 residues. Germline V gene lookup returns CDR1 LNHDA and CDR2 SQIVND (reference sequence). The CDR3 DNA reads as TGTGCCAGTACTCCCCTAGCGGGAGGACGTCTTGAGCAGTTCTTC. It encodes CASTPLAGGRLEQFF.

The rearrangement joins TRBV9 to TRBJ1-1; D uncertain. There are 13 residues in the CDR3. The germline gives CDR1 SGDLS, CDR2 YYNGEE. Trimming took 4 bases from V and 7 from J, leaving 14 bases between them. The CDR3 loop reads CASSPSTHSEAFF. The CDR3 DNA is TGTGCCAGCAGCCCGTCGACCCACAGTGAAGCTTTCTTT.